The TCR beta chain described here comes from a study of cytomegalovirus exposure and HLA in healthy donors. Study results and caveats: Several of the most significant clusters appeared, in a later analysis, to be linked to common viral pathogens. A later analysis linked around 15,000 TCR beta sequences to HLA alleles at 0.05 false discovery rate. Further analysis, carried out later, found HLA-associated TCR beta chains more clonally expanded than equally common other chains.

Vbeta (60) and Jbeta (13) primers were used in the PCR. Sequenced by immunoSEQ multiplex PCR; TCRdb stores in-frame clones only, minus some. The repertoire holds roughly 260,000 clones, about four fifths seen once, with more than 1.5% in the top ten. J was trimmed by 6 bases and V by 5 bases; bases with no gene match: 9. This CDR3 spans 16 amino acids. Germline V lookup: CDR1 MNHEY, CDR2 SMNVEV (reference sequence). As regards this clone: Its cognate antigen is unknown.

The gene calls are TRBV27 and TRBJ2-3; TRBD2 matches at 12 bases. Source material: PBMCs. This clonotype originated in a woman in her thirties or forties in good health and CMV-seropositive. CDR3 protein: CASSLLAGGPSDTQYF. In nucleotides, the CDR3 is TGTGCCAGCAGTCTCCTAGCGGGAGGGCCCTCGGATACGCAGTATTTT.